A single sample gave rise to the 23 T cell receptor beta chains below, sequenced in a study of identical twins. TCRdb used MiXCR to reprocess the 5' RACE reads, holding one entry per CDR3 protein. This sample yields about 290,000 distinct CDR3 sequences, of which 9.5% are seen a single time; under 7.5% belongs to the top ten. These data also formed part of another study, on yellow fever vaccine responses in identical twins.

Sample: CD8+ T cells sorted from blood. The receptors shown here come from a woman aged 18-35 years in good health.

Concerning this clonotype itself: The junction differs from germline at one of its ends, possibly a read error. The chain couples TRBV7-7 to TRBJ1-1; no definite D call. Germline V CDR1 and CDR2: SSHAT, FNYEAQ (reference sequence). The CDR3 is 16 residues long. As DNA, the CDR3 is TGTGCTAGCAGCTCCCTAACCAACGACGGGAACACTGAAGCTTTCTTT. This sequence encodes CASSSLTNDGNTEAFF.

This clonotype was observed at least ten times. The J gene is TRBJ2-1, the V gene TRBV19, with D perhaps matching TRBD1 (8 bases). The CDR3 runs to 15 residues. V shed 6 bases and J shed 4 bases, with 16 bases lying between them. The germline V gene has CDR1 LNHDA and CDR2 SQIVND (reference sequence). In DNA form, the CDR3 reads TGTGCCAGTAGCAGCGGGACAGGAGAATACAATGAGCAGTTCTTC. Translating it yields CASSSGTGEYNEQFF.

The V gene is TRBV19, the J gene TRBJ2-5; the D is unclear. This CDR3 is built from 13 residues. The V end was cut by 4 bases, the J end by 5 bases, with 11 bases between. In germline, CDR1 is LNHDA, CDR2 SQIVND (reference sequence). The CDR3 DNA follows: TGTGCCAGTAGTAAAAGGGCCCCCGAGACCCAGTACTTC. Its protein is CASSKRAPETQYF. Complete variable domain (other parts from reference TRBV19 and TRBJ2-5): DGGITQSPKYLFRKEGQNVTLSCEQNLNHDAMYWYRQDPGQGLRLIYYSQIVNDFQKGDIAEGYSVSREKKESFPLTVTSAQKNPTAFYLCASSKRAPETQYFGPGTRLLVL.

The CDR3 DNA sequence: TGTGCCAGCAGCCCAACAGGGATGGAGACCCAGTACTTC. Translated: CASSPTGMETQYF. The J gene is TRBJ2-5, the V gene TRBV28; a weak D match, TRBD1 (6 bases). From germline, CDR1 is MDHEN and CDR2 SYDVKM. Trimming stripped 6 bases from V and 5 bases from J, with 13 bases between. The CDR3 spans 13 residues.

The CDR3 is CASSQSPRTGGNQETQYF. CDR3 nucleotide sequence: TGCGCCAGCAGCCAATCCCCCCGCACAGGCGGGAATCAAGAGACCCAGTACTTC. The chain is built from TRBV4-1 and TRBJ2-5; D possibly corresponds to TRBD2 (6 bases). CDR3 length: 18 amino acids. The V gene lost 2 bases and the J gene lost 2 bases, with 21 bases spanning the gap. Germline V gene data show CDR1 as MGHRA and CDR2 as YSYEKL.

The sample holds many counts of this clonotype. The chain couples TRBV9 to TRBJ2-6, with D possibly matching TRBD2 (5 bases). The V gene lost 4 bases and the J gene lost 3 bases, with 14 bases spanning the gap. Germline-derived CDR1 and CDR2 are SGDLS and YYNGEE. The CDR3 is 16 residues long. CDR3 nucleotide sequence: TGTGCCAGCAGCCCTTCTACCGGGAATGGGGCCAACGTCCTGACTTTC. Encoded protein: CASSPSTGNGANVLTF.

Ten or more counts support this clonotype. The rearrangement uses TRBV4-1 and TRBJ2-1; D is unclear. Trimming took 3 bases from V and 4 from J, leaving 4 bases between them. The CDR3 is 12 residues long. Germline-derived CDR1 and CDR2 are MGHRA and YSYEKL. The CDR3: CASSHYYNEQFF. Here the CDR3 DNA reads TGCGCCAGCAGCCATTATTACAATGAGCAGTTCTTC.

At least ten counts were recorded for this clonotype. The chain joins TRBV4-2 to TRBJ2-1; 13 nucleotides agree with TRBD2. CDR3 length: 17 residues. Trimming cost V 0 bases and J 9 bases; bases outside gene matches: 8. Germline V gene sequence: CDR1 LGHNA, CDR2 YNFKEQ. The CDR3 loop is CASSQDIPTSGRFEQFF. The CDR3 nucleotides are TGTGCCAGCAGCCAAGATATCCCGACTAGCGGGAGGTTTGAGCAGTTCTTC.

This clonotype showed up many times. The gene calls are TRBV7-9 and TRBJ1-1, with 7 bases that match TRBD1. This CDR3 region has 14 residues. The ends lost 5 bases at V and 2 bases at J; junction bases unmatched: 5. Germline assignment: CDR1 SEHNR and CDR2 FQNEAQ (reference sequence). The CDR3 DNA follows: TGTGCCAGCAGCCCGGGACAGAGCAACACTGAAGCTTTCTTT. Encoded protein: CASSPGQSNTEAFF. The full variable domain, in which reference TRBV7-9 and TRBJ1-1 provide the parts outside the CDR3, is DTGVSQNPRHKITKRGQNVTFRCDPISEHNRLYWYRQTLGQGPEFLTYFQNEAQLEKSRLLSDRFSAERPKGSFSTLEIQRTEQGDSAMYLCASSPGQSNTEAFFGQGTRLTVV.

This clonotype was observed at least ten times. The chain uses TRBV7-3 and TRBJ2-1; D might be TRBD1 (7 bases). The CDR3 is 15 residues long. The V gene's germline CDR1 is SGHTA and CDR2 FQGTGA. The ends were cut back, 5 bases at V and 9 bases at J, with 20 bases in the middle. CDR3: CASSLDAGGLGEQFF. CDR3 nucleotide sequence: TGTGCCAGCAGCCTAGACGCAGGGGGGTTGGGTGAGCAGTTCTTC.

This chain uses TRBV6-5 with TRBJ2-5; tentative D call: TRBD2 (6 bases). The CDR3 has 15 residues. V lost 2 bases and J lost 1, with 11 bases in between. Germline-derived CDR1 and CDR2 are MNHEY and SVGAGI. The CDR3 nucleotides are TGTGCCAGCAGTTACAGCCCGGGGGTCCAAGAGACCCAGTACTTC. It yields the protein CASSYSPGVQETQYF.

For this clonotype: Sequence at one end of the junction differs from germline and may be a read error. The chain joins TRBV15 to TRBJ2-7, with 9 bases matching TRBD2. This CDR3 region has 15 residues. CDR1 and CDR2 from the germline V gene are LNHNV and YYDKDF (reference sequence). CDR3 sequence reads: CATSLSPGLAYELYF. The CDR3 DNA is TGTGCCACCAGCCTGTCGCCGGGACTAGCCTACGAGCTGTACTTC.

At least ten counts were recorded for this clonotype. The chain couples TRBV20-1 to TRBJ2-1, with 15 bases matching TRBD2. Losses at the gene ends were 4 bases for V and 0 bases for J; bases not matched to a gene: 4. Germline V CDR1 and CDR2: DFQATT, SNEGSKA (reference sequence). This CDR3 contains 17 residues. The CDR3 loop is CSATGTSGGSSYNEQFF. The CDR3 bases are TGCAGTGCTACCGGGACTAGCGGGGGGAGCTCCTACAATGAGCAGTTCTTC.

In this sample, this clonotype turned up a few times. This sequence joins TRBV11-1 and TRBJ2-1; TRBD2 matches 16 bases. J gave up 1 base and V 5 bases, and 5 bases lay outside the gene matches. CDR1 and CDR2 from the germline V gene are SGHAT and FQDESV (reference sequence). The CDR3 is 18 amino acids. This CDR3 is CASSPGTSGGASYNEQFF. CDR3 nucleotides: TGTGCCAGCAGCCCTGGGACTAGCGGGGGGGCGTCCTACAATGAGCAGTTCTTC.

This clonotype was counted only a few times. This chain uses TRBV10-3 with TRBJ1-5; D unresolved. The CDR3 consists of 15 residues. CDR1 is ENHRY and CDR2 is SYGVKD in the germline V gene. Deletions cut 0 bases from V and 4 bases from J, with 10 bases between. The DNA for the CDR3 is TGTGCCATCAGTGAGTCGACAACAACAAATCAGCCCCAGCATTTT. Translated, it gives CAISESTTTNQPQHF.

The chain employs TRBV5-1 and TRBJ2-1, with 10 bases matching TRBD2. In germline, CDR1 is SGHRS, CDR2 YFSETQ. The CDR3 is 16 amino acids. With V trimmed by 7 bases and J by 7 bases, 14 bases remained unmatched. CDR3: CASQWVTSGVRNEQFF. The CDR3 DNA is TGCGCCAGCCAGTGGGTAACTAGCGGGGTCAGGAATGAGCAGTTCTTC. Full variable domain (remainder filled in from reference TRBV5-1 and TRBJ2-1): KAGVTQTPRYLIKTRGQQVTLSCSPISGHRSVSWYQQTPGQGLQFLFEYFSETQRNKGNFPGRFSGRQFSNSRSEMNVSTLELGDSALYLCASQWVTSGVRNEQFFGPGTRLTVL.

This clonotype has ten or more counts. This sequence joins TRBV10-2 and TRBJ2-7, with TRBD2 as a possible D gene (5 bases). Germline-derived CDR1 and CDR2 are WSHSY and SAAADI. There are 15 residues in the CDR3. Trimming took off 1 base at V and 5 bases at J, with 15 bases between the two ends. The CDR3 region is CASSELTGVANEQYF. CDR3 bases: TGCGCCAGCAGTGAGTTAACCGGGGTCGCGAACGAGCAGTACTTC.

This clonotype occurred a few times. The rearrangement joins TRBV6-1 to TRBJ2-7, with D perhaps matching TRBD2 (6 bases). Trimming left V 7 bases short and J 1 base short, with 17 bases between. The CDR3 loop spans 15 amino acids. CDR1 MNHNS and CDR2 SASEGT come from the germline V gene. The CDR3 sequence: CASTQGSGRSYEQYF. The CDR3 nucleotides read TGTGCCAGCACTCAAGGCAGCGGGCGATCCTACGAGCAGTACTTC.

This clonotype was seen a few times. V gene TRBV2 combines with J gene TRBJ2-3, with D maybe TRBD2 (6 bases). V gave up 7 bases and J gave up 2 bases, with 13 bases separating them. The CDR3 runs 14 residues. The germline V gene has CDR1 SNHLY and CDR2 FYNNEI. DNA for the CDR3: TGTGCCAGCATAGGAGGGGTACCCACAGATACGCAGTATTTT. It yields the protein CASIGGVPTDTQYF.

The J gene is TRBJ2-5, the V gene TRBV5-6; 11 bases align to TRBD1. CDR3 size: 16 residues. Trimming removed 0 bases from V and 2 bases from J; junction bases left unmatched: 3. The V gene's germline CDR1 is SGHDT and CDR2 YYEEEE. CDR3 protein: CASSLAGDRGQETQYF. The CDR3 coding sequence is TGTGCCAGCAGCTTGGCCGGGGACAGGGGGCAAGAGACCCAGTACTTC. Drawing the rest from reference TRBV5-6 and TRBJ2-5, the complete variable domain is DAGVTQSPTHLIKTRGQQVTLRCSPKSGHDTVSWYQQALGQGPQFIFQYYEEEERQRGNFPDRFSGHQFPNYSSELNVNALLLGDSALYLCASSLAGDRGQETQYFGPGTRLLVL.

This clonotype was recorded at least ten times. V and J are TRBV5-5 and TRBJ2-7; a possible D gene is TRBD1 (6 bases). V dropped 4 bases and J dropped 0 bases, with 11 bases sitting between them. There are 14 residues in the CDR3. In germline, CDR1 is SGHKS, CDR2 YYEKEE (reference sequence). The CDR3 DNA follows: TGTGCCAGCAGCCCCCGGGACAACTCCTACGAGCAGTACTTC. The encoded protein is CASSPRDNSYEQYF.

This clonotype was observed a single time. J is TRBJ2-1 and V is TRBV6-4; D not certain. The CDR3 spans 16 residues. Germline loops: CDR1 MRHNA, CDR2 SNTAGT. V was shortened by 2 bases and J by 0 bases, with 11 bases between the two germline ends. The CDR3 DNA sequence: TGTGCCAGCAGTGACGTGGCGATGAGCTCCTACAATGAGCAGTTCTTC. Protein product: CASSDVAMSSYNEQFF.

V and J are TRBV5-1 and TRBJ2-3; TRBD2 aligns across 12 bases. This CDR3 contains 16 residues. CDR1 and CDR2 from the germline V gene are SGHRS and YFSETQ. The ends lost 4 bases at V and 1 base at J; junction bases unmatched: 4. The CDR3 DNA is TGCGCCAGCAGCGTCTGGACTAGCGGGGGCACAGATACGCAGTATTTT. Its translation is CASSVWTSGGTDTQYF. The variable domain in full, with the rest retrieved from reference TRBV5-1 and TRBJ2-3, is KAGVTQTPRYLIKTRGQQVTLSCSPISGHRSVSWYQQTPGQGLQFLFEYFSETQRNKGNFPGRFSGRQFSNSRSEMNVSTLELGDSALYLCASSVWTSGGTDTQYFGPGTRLTVL.